Each of the 3 T cell receptor beta chains below was sequenced from the same sample in a study of blood T cell repertoires in COVID-19. Here immunoSEQ multiplex PCR was the method, and the copy in TCRdb shows in-frame clones only, minus some. This sample has approximately 96,000 clones, with 90% to 95% found just once. The sequenced material came from peripheral blood. These receptors came from a human donor with active COVID-19. The donor label of this sample is uncertain.

The chain uses TRBV7-8 and TRBJ2-3; D remains ambiguous. Looked up from germline, CDR1 is SGHVS and CDR2 is FQNEAQ. The V end was cut by 5 bases, the J end by 3 bases, with 3 bases between. The CDR3 has 11 amino acids. The CDR3 region is CASSATDTQYF. The DNA for the CDR3 is TGTGCCAGCAGCGCGACAGATACGCAGTATTTT.

The count of this clone is one. V and J are TRBV5-4 and TRBJ1-1; TRBD1 agrees at 7 bases. Trimming at V came to 4 bases and at J to 3 bases, leaving 12 bases not matched to a gene. CDR3 size: 16 residues. Germline CDR1 and CDR2: SGHNT and YYREEE (reference sequence). CDR3 in amino acids: CASSLPGQPRDTEAFF. The CDR3 DNA is TGTGCCAGCAGCCTACCGGGACAGCCCAGGGACACTGAAGCTTTCTTT. Filled out from reference TRBV5-4 and TRBJ1-1, the complete variable domain reads ETGVTQSPTHLIKTRGQQVTLRCSSQSGHNTVSWYQQALGQGPQFIFQYYREEENGRGNFPPRFSGLQFPNYSSELNVNALELDDSALYLCASSLPGQPRDTEAFFGQGTRLTVV.

This clone occurred once. The V and J genes are TRBV10-3 and TRBJ1-6; unclear D gene. The CDR3 is made up of 12 amino acids. Germline assignment: CDR1 ENHRY and CDR2 SYGVKD. Deletions cut 2 bases from V and 7 bases from J, with 3 bases between. CDR3 bases: TGTGCCATCAGTGAGCAGAATTCACCCCTCCACTTT. Its translation is CAISEQNSPLHF.